This T cell receptor (beta chain) was profiled in a study of T-cell reconstitution after alpha-beta-depleted transplantation in children. The V gene end was trimmed by 1 base and the J gene end by 3 bases; junction bases not matched to a gene: 3. Germline-derived CDR1 and CDR2 are SGHRS and YFSETQ. The CDR3 is 14 amino acids. Notes on this clonotype: As yet, its antigen is unknown.

Library preparation (for TCRbeta) was performed with unique molecular identifiers. TCRdb re-derived calls from the PCR reads in MiXCR, one entry per CDR3 protein. The data show approximately 230,000 distinct CDR3 sequences, about 25% seen once. Study-wide points: From newly produced T cells came most of the T-cell counts and diversity one year after transplant. It was surviving recipient T cells and thymic progenitors that gave some patients high TCRbeta diversity at day 60. At around two months after transplant, the alpha-beta T cells were reportedly derived from several hundred expanded clones that came from non-depleted graft cells.

The source was PBMCs, collected before TCRalphabeta/CD19-depleted stem cell transplant. This receptor was identified in a girl between 2 and 10 years old with Fanconi anemia, due to receive a stem cell transplant. This chain joins TRBV5-1 and TRBJ1-2, with TRBD1 matching over 7 bases. The CDR3 loop is CASSLNRGDYGYTF. The CDR3 coding sequence is TGCGCCAGCAGCTTGAACAGGGGCGACTATGGCTACACCTTC.